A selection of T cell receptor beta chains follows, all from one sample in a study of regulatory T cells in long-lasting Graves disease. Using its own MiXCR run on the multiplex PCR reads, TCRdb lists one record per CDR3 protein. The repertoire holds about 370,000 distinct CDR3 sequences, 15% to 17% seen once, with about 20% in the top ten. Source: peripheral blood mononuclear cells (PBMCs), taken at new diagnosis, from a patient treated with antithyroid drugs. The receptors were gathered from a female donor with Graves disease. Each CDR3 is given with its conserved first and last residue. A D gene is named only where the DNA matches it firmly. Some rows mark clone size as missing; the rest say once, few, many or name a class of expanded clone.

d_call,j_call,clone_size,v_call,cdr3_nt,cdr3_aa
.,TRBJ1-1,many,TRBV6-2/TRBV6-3,TGTGCCAGCAGTTACAGGGGGGGGGGCACTGAAGCTTTCTTT,CASSYRGGGTEAFF
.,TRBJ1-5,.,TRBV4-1,TGCGCCAGCAGCCAGTCACAGGGCCTCAATCAGCCCCAGCATTTT,CASSQSQGLNQPQHF
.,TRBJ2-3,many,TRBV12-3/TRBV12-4,TGTGCCAGCAGTTTCGGCTTCGCAGATACGCAGTATTTT,CASSFGFADTQYF
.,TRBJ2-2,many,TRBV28,TGTGCCAGCAGTTTCTCATCTGGGGGCGCTACGAACACCGGGGAGCTGTTTTTT,CASSFSSGGATNTGELFF
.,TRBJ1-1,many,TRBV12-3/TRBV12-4,TGTGCCAGCAGTTTTGAATCCCTCTGGCAAGCTGAGAACACTGAAGCTTTCTTT,CASSFESLWQAENTEAFF
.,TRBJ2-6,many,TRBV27,TGTGCCAGCAGTGACTCTGGGGCCAACGTCCTGACTTTC,CASSDSGANVLTF
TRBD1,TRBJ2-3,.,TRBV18,TGTGCCAGCTCACCGGCCTTACAGGGGGCAACAGATACGCAGTATTTT,CASSPALQGATDTQYF
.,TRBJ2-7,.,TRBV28,TGTGCCAGCAAACGGGACGGAACCCCCTACGAGCAGTACTTC,CASKRDGTPYEQYF
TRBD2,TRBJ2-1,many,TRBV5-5,TGTGCCAGCAGCTTGCTAGCGGGAGGCTCGAATGAGCAGTTCTTC,CASSLLAGGSNEQFF
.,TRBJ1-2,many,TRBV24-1,TGTGCCACCAGTGACCCGACAGCATCTAACTATGGCTACACCTTC,CATSDPTASNYGYTF
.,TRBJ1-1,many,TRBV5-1,TGCGCCAGCAGCACCGGACAGCCGAGTGAAGCTTTCTTT,CASSTGQPSEAFF
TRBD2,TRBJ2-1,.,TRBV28,TGTGCCAGCGGTAAGAGGGGACTAGCGGGAGGACGGAGCTCCTACAATGAGCAGTTCTTC,CASGKRGLAGGRSSYNEQFF
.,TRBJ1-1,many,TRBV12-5,TGTGCTAGTGGTTTGGTGGACACCCCAGGCAGCACTGAAGCTTTCTTT,CASGLVDTPGSTEAFF
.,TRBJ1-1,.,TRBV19,TGTGCCAGTAGTGATTGGTCAGGGATCGAAGAAGCTTTCTTT,CASSDWSGIEEAFF
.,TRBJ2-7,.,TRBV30,TGTGCCTGTATTTGGGAGGCCTACGAGCAGTACTTC,CACIWEAYEQYF
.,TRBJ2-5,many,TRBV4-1,TGCGCCAGCAGCCAGGACTCGGGACCCCAAGAGACCCAGTACTTC,CASSQDSGPQETQYF
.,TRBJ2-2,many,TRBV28,TGTGCCAGCAGTTTGGTAGGGGACACCGGGGAGCTGTTTTTT,CASSLVGDTGELFF
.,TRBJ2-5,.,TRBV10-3,TGTGCCATCAGTGAGTCGGACGGACCGGAGACCCAGTACTTC,CAISESDGPETQYF
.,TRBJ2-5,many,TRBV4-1,TGCGCCAGCAGCCAGGAGTTACTGACCCAAGAGACCCAGTACTTC,CASSQELLTQETQYF
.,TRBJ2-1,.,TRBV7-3,TGTGCCAGCAGCTTAATGGGGGGGCCCTATGAGCAGTTCTTC,CASSLMGGPYEQFF
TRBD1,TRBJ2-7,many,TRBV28,TGTGCCAGCAGTCCCCGGGACAGGGACTACGAGCAGTACTTC,CASSPRDRDYEQYF
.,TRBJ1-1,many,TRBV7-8,TGTGCCAGCAGCTTAGACTGGACGGAAACTGAAGCTTTCTTT,CASSLDWTETEAFF
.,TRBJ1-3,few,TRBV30,TGTGCCTGGAGTACATTTCAGGATTCTGGAAACACCATATATTTT,CAWSTFQDSGNTIYF
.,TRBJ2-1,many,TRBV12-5,TGTGCTAGTGCCTTGGGGGCTAGCGACTACAATGAGCAGTTCTTC,CASALGASDYNEQFF
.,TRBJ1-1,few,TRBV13,TGTGCCAGCAGCTTAGGGGGGACGCCGGGGACTGAAGCTTTCTTT,CASSLGGTPGTEAFF
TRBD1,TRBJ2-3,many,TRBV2,TGTGCCAGCAGTGAAGCGGGACAGGATACGCAGTATTTT,CASSEAGQDTQYF
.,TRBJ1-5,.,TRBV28,TGTGCCAGCAGTATCCTCCCTGGGGGGTTCCCCCAGCATTTT,CASSILPGGFPQHF
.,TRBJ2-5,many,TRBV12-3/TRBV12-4,TGTGCCAGCAAGAGACGGGGCCAAGAGACCCAGTACTTC,CASKRRGQETQYF
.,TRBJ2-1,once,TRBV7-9,TGTGCCAGCAGCTCCGTCCAAAATGAGCAGTTCTTC,CASSSVQNEQFF
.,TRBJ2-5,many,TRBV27,TGTGCCAGCAGTTCGACAGGACCTACTCGGGAGACCCAGTACTTC,CASSSTGPTRETQYF
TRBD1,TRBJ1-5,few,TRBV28,TGTGCCAGCAGTCAGGGGACAGGGGGCTCACGTCAGCCCCAGCATTTT,CASSQGTGGSRQPQHF
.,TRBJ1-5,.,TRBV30,TGTGCCTGGGGGACGGGCATTAGGAATCAGCCCCAGCATTTT,CAWGTGIRNQPQHF
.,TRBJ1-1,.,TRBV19,TGTGCCAGTAGTATTTTACAGCGTACGACCCTTCAATCGAACACTGAAGCTTTCTTT,CASSILQRTTLQSNTEAFF
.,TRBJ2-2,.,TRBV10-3,TGTGCCACACAGGGGACTGGCACCGGGGAGCTGTTTTTT,CATQGTGTGELFF
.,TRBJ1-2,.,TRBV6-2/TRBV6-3,TGTGCCAGCAGCCGGGACGGCTCCTATGGCTACACCTTC,CASSRDGSYGYTF
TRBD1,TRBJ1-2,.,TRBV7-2,TGTGCCAGCAGCTTAAGGACAGGGGGCGACTATGGCTACACCTTC,CASSLRTGGDYGYTF
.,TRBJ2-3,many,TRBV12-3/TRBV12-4,TGTGCCAGCAGACTAGCTTTCACAGATACGCAGTATTTT,CASRLAFTDTQYF
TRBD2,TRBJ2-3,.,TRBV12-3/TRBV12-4,TGTGCCAGCAGTTTTACCAGCGGGGTCAGCACAGATACGCAGTATTTT,CASSFTSGVSTDTQYF
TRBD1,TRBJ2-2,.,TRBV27,TGTGCCAGCAGTCCGGTCCTAGTGGGCAGGGGGACCGGGGAGCTGTTTTTT,CASSPVLVGRGTGELFF
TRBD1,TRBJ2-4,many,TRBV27,TGTGCCAGCAGTTTACAGGGGGCCGGAAACATTCAGTACTTC,CASSLQGAGNIQYF